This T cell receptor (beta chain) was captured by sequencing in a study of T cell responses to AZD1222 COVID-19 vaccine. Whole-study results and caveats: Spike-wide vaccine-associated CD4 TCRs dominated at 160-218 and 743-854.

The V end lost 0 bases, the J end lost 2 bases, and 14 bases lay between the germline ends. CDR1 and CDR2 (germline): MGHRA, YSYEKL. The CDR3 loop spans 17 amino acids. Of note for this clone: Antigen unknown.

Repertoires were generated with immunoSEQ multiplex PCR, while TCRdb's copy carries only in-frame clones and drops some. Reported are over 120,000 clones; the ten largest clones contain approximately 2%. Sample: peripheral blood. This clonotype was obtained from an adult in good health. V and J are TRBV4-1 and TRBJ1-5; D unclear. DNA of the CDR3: TGCGCCAGCAGCCAAGATCTTGGGGAGATTGGCAATCAGCCCCAGCATTTT. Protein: CASSQDLGEIGNQPQHF.